This T cell receptor beta chain was captured in a study of blood T cells in healthy people across ages. Study-wide results and limits: Diversity figures derived from one million T cells were judged to underestimate the true value.

It was with a sample-barcoded 5' primer and a J-beta primer mix that a second PCR of roughly 7 to 12 cycles was run. Each CDR3 protein is one row after TCRdb ran MiXCR on the 5' RACE reads. The data contain 1,100,000 or so distinct CDR3 sequences, around 45% of them seen just once; the ten biggest clones take up approximately 20%. Germline values: CDR1 SGHRS, CDR2 YFSETQ. CDR3 length equals 15 residues. V lost 0 bases and J 2 bases, leaving 10 bases between the germline ends. A note on this clonotype: Its antigen is currently unknown.

The sequenced material came from blood. This TCR was sampled from a woman aged 55-70 years in good health. The rearrangement joins TRBV5-1 to TRBJ2-3; D unclear. DNA of the CDR3: TGCGCCAGCAGCTTGGTATCGGGCCACACAGATACGCAGTATTTT. Amino acids: CASSLVSGHTDTQYF. The full variable domain, its missing parts supplied by reference TRBV5-1 and TRBJ2-3, is KAGVTQTPRYLIKTRGQQVTLSCSPISGHRSVSWYQQTPGQGLQFLFEYFSETQRNKGNFPGRFSGRQFSNSRSEMNVSTLELGDSALYLCASSLVSGHTDTQYFGPGTRLTVL.